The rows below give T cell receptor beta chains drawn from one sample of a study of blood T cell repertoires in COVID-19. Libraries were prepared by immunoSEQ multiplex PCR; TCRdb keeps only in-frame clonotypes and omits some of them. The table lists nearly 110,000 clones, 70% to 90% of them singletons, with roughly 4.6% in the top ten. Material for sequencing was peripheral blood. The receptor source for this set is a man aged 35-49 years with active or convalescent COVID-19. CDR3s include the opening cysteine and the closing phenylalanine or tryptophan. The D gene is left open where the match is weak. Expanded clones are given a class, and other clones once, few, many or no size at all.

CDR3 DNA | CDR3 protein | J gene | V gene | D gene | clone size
TGTGCCAGCAGCGTCCAGTCCCAGCATTTT | CASSVQSQHF | TRBJ1-5 | TRBV9 | NA | once
TGTGCCAGCAGTTACGGACACCCCTACGAGCAGTACTTC | CASSYGHPYEQYF | TRBJ2-7 | TRBV6-6 | NA | NA
TGTGCCAGCAAACAGGGCGAGCAGTACTTC | CASKQGEQYF | TRBJ2-7 | TRBV2 | NA | few
TGTGCCAGCAGTTTAACGGGTGCGGACTACGAGCAGTACTTC | CASSLTGADYEQYF | TRBJ2-7 | TRBV27 | NA | NA
TGTGCCAGCTCTCCGGGACAGGGCTATGGCTACACCTTC | CASSPGQGYGYTF | TRBJ1-2 | TRBV30 | TRBD1 | NA
TGTGCCAGCAGCCGTACCCAAGACTGGACTGAAGCTTTCTTT | CASSRTQDWTEAFF | TRBJ1-1 | TRBV11-2 | NA | NA
TGTGCCAGCAGTTTACTTGGGGGGTCCTACGAGCAGTACTTC | CASSLLGGSYEQYF | TRBJ2-7 | TRBV27 | NA | NA
TGTGCCAGCGGGCCGGGACAGGGGTCCACTGAAGCTTTCTTT | CASGPGQGSTEAFF | TRBJ1-1 | TRBV28 | TRBD1 | NA
TGTGCCAGCTCTCCCCGACTAGCGGGAGGCCGGGGTGAGCAGTTCTTC | CASSPRLAGGRGEQFF | TRBJ2-1 | TRBV18 | TRBD2 | few
TGTGCCACCAGCAGACCCCTCACTGACTGGATGGGCTACACCTTC | CATSRPLTDWMGYTF | TRBJ1-2 | TRBV15 | NA | NA
TGTGCCTGGAGTCCTAGGATCGGGGAGCAGTTCTTC | CAWSPRIGEQFF | TRBJ2-1 | TRBV30 | NA | NA
TGTGCCACCAGTGCCCTTGGCGGGAGCCCCCAAGAGACCCAGTACTTC | CATSALGGSPQETQYF | TRBJ2-5 | TRBV24-1 | TRBD2 | NA
TGTGCCAGCAGTCGCATTTCAGGCTACGAGCAGTACTTC | CASSRISGYEQYF | TRBJ2-7 | TRBV7-9 | NA | NA
TGCGCCAGCAGCCAACTATTCCAGGGGGCGGGGTGGAATGAGCAGTTCTTC | CASSQLFQGAGWNEQFF | TRBJ2-1 | TRBV4-3 | TRBD1 | NA
TGTGCCAGCAGCTTAGGGGCACTGGAGACCCAGTACTTC | CASSLGALETQYF | TRBJ2-5 | TRBV7-2 | NA | NA
TGTGCCAGCAGCCAAGATCAAGGGGGAGTGACAGATACGCAGTATTTT | CASSQDQGGVTDTQYF | TRBJ2-3 | TRBV3-1/TRBV3-2 | NA | once
TGCGCCAGCAGCTTGGACGGACTAGCGGGAGCTGACGAGCAGTACTTC | CASSLDGLAGADEQYF | TRBJ2-7 | TRBV5-1 | TRBD2 | NA
TGTGCTAGTGGTTTGGTACTGGGCGCTGGGGGGTCTGAAGCTTTCTTT | CASGLVLGAGGSEAFF | TRBJ1-1 | TRBV12-5 | NA | NA
TGTGCCAGCAGCTTGGACTTCAACACCGGGGAGCTGTTTTTT | CASSLDFNTGELFF | TRBJ2-2 | TRBV5-4 | NA | few
TGTGCCAGCAGCAAAGCGCTTTCACTAGCGGGAATCCGGTACGAGCAGTACTTC | CASSKALSLAGIRYEQYF | TRBJ2-7 | TRBV21-1 | NA | NA
TGTGCCAGCAGATCGGAAGGACTGGGGGGGGAGACCCAGTACTTC | CASRSEGLGGETQYF | TRBJ2-5 | TRBV28 | TRBD2 | NA
TGTGCCAGCAGCGTAGATGGGGAGGTCTACGAGCAGTACTTC | CASSVDGEVYEQYF | TRBJ2-7 | TRBV9 | NA | once
TGTGCCACCAGTGATTTGTGGCAGGTCGGGAACACCGGGGAGCTGTTTTTT | CATSDLWQVGNTGELFF | TRBJ2-2 | TRBV24-1 | NA | NA
TGTGCCAGCAACCAAAATTTGGGGGGGCTACGAAACACTGAAGCTTTCTTT | CASNQNLGGLRNTEAFF | TRBJ1-1 | TRBV5-6 | NA | NA
TGTGCCAGCAGTGCCACGACAGGGTCGATCACTGAAGCTTTCTTT | CASSATTGSITEAFF | TRBJ1-1 | TRBV27 | TRBD1 | NA
TGTGCCAGCAGCCCCTCCGGGACCCGGACTAACAATGAGCAGTTCTTC | CASSPSGTRTNNEQFF | TRBJ2-1 | TRBV7-8 | NA | NA
TGTGCCAGCAGTTTTTTGTTTTTGCAGGCGAACACTGAAGCTTTCTTT | CASSFLFLQANTEAFF | TRBJ1-1 | TRBV6-2/TRBV6-3 | NA | NA
TGTGCCAGTGAGGGGGGGCCAGAGACCCAGTACTTC | CASEGGPETQYF | TRBJ2-5 | TRBV19 | NA | NA
TGCGCCAGCAGCTCCGGACAGGGTTATGAAAAACTGTTTTTT | CASSSGQGYEKLFF | TRBJ1-4 | TRBV5-1 | TRBD1 | once
TGTGCCAGCAGCGCAGGGGGCTCTTATTCACCCCTCCACTTT | CASSAGGSYSPLHF | TRBJ1-6 | TRBV9 | TRBD1 | NA
TGTGCCAGCAGCCCACGACTGGGGGGACTATCGAATGAGCAGTTCTTC | CASSPRLGGLSNEQFF | TRBJ2-1 | TRBV9 | TRBD2 | NA
TGTGCCAGCAGTCCCAGACTCGTCTATGGCTACACCTTC | CASSPRLVYGYTF | TRBJ1-2 | TRBV27 | NA | NA
TGTGCCAGCAGCGTAGGTTCAGGGACTAGCGGGAGAGTGGGATCGAATGAGCAGTTCTTC | CASSVGSGTSGRVGSNEQFF | TRBJ2-1 | TRBV7-3 | TRBD2 | NA
TGCGCCAGCAGCCAAGATCCGGGACAGGGAATCCGAGGCTACACCTTC | CASSQDPGQGIRGYTF | TRBJ1-2 | TRBV4-1 | TRBD1 | once
TGTGCCAGCAGACGGGAGGGCGGCAATCAGCCCCAGCATTTT | CASRREGGNQPQHF | TRBJ1-5 | TRBV11-2 | NA | NA
TGTGCCAGCAGCCTCTCCGGGACAGGGATACGGGCGTCGAAGTCACCCCTCCACTTT | CASSLSGTGIRASKSPLHF | TRBJ1-6 | TRBV28 | TRBD1 | NA
TGTGCTAGTGGGAATCCCGGTCCGTATGGCTACACCTTC | CASGNPGPYGYTF | TRBJ1-2 | TRBV12-5 | NA | NA
TGTGCCAGCAGTTATCTAGGTTCCTACGAGCAGTACTTC | CASSYLGSYEQYF | TRBJ2-7 | TRBV28 | NA | NA
TGTGCCAGCAGACCAGGGGGGTCTAACTATGGCTACACCTTC | CASRPGGSNYGYTF | TRBJ1-2 | TRBV7-3 | TRBD1 | NA
TGTGCCAGCAGTGAACGGTATCAGCCCCAGCATTTT | CASSERYQPQHF | TRBJ1-5 | TRBV6-1 | NA | NA
TGTGCCAGCAGTCGATACGGGTATGGCTACACCTTC | CASSRYGYGYTF | TRBJ1-2 | TRBV28 | NA | NA
TGCGCCAGCAGCCAAGATCCCGCCCTGCCGGGACTAGCGGGGCCAAATGAGCAGTTCTTC | CASSQDPALPGLAGPNEQFF | TRBJ2-1 | TRBV4-3 | TRBD2 | NA
TGTGCCAGCTCCTCCCCCCGCCGGGGTTGGGTGCAGTACTTC | CASSSPRRGWVQYF | TRBJ2-7 | TRBV28 | NA | NA
TGTGCCAGCAGCCATCGACAGGGACGAGGAGGAAACACCATATATTTT | CASSHRQGRGGNTIYF | TRBJ1-3 | TRBV3-1/TRBV3-2 | TRBD1 | NA
TGTGCCAGCAGCGCCGAACAGGGGAACTATGGCTACACCTTC | CASSAEQGNYGYTF | TRBJ1-2 | TRBV5-5 | TRBD1 | few
TGTGCCAGCTCACGAGGTAGCGGGATGTCGGATACGCAGTATTTT | CASSRGSGMSDTQYF | TRBJ2-3 | TRBV18 | TRBD2 | NA
TGTGCCAGCAGTTTCTTTCAGGGGAACACTGAAGCTTTCTTT | CASSFFQGNTEAFF | TRBJ1-1 | TRBV6-2/TRBV6-3 | NA | NA
TGTGCCAGCAGTAGACAGGGGACAACTAATGAAAAACTGTTTTTT | CASSRQGTTNEKLFF | TRBJ1-4 | TRBV27 | TRBD1 | NA
TGTGCCATCAGTGAGTCTGTACAGGGCTCGGGCTACAATGAGCAGTTCTTC | CAISESVQGSGYNEQFF | TRBJ2-1 | TRBV10-3 | NA | NA
TGTGCCAGCAGCCAAGCGGGAATGAACACTGAAGCTTTCTTT | CASSQAGMNTEAFF | TRBJ1-1 | TRBV14 | NA | NA
TGTGCCAGCAGCGTTAGCGGGTCGTTCCAAGAGACCCAGTACTTC | CASSVSGSFQETQYF | TRBJ2-5 | TRBV9 | TRBD2 | NA
TGTGCCAGCTCACCCCAGGGGCCCGCACCCGGGGGGAATGAAGCTTTCTTT | CASSPQGPAPGGNEAFF | TRBJ1-1 | TRBV18 | NA | NA
TGTGCCAGCGCCGGGACAGTTTTATCCTACGAGCAGTACTTC | CASAGTVLSYEQYF | TRBJ2-7 | TRBV6-5 | TRBD1 | once